The T cell receptor (beta chain) described here comes from a study of blood T cell repertoires in COVID-19. Study context: From T cells, B-cell-depleted T cells, or PBMCs came the material, which was cDNA or gDNA.

Per germline, CDR1 LGHNA and CDR2 YSLEER. V dropped 0 bases and J dropped 3; count of bases not matched to a gene: 13. This CDR3 is 18 amino acids long. Original methodology: Researchers report that nucleated cell counts were estimated from reference gene primer amplification. Sequencing was performed with immunoSEQ multiplex PCR; in TCRdb, only in-frame clones are kept and a portion is missing. V, J and clone size are those of that table, while D and trimming were read from the DNA. Among approximately 170,000 clones, approximately 86% were seen once, and the ten largest hold about 9.6%. What was sequenced was peripheral blood. The chain employs TRBV4-3 and TRBJ2-7; 8 nucleotides align to TRBD2. The TCR comes from a middle-aged man with active or convalescent COVID-19. The CDR3 DNA reads as TGCGCCAGCAGCCAAGAACTGGCAGGAGCGGGGGCAAACTACGAGCAGTACTTC. It encodes CASSQELAGAGANYEQYF.